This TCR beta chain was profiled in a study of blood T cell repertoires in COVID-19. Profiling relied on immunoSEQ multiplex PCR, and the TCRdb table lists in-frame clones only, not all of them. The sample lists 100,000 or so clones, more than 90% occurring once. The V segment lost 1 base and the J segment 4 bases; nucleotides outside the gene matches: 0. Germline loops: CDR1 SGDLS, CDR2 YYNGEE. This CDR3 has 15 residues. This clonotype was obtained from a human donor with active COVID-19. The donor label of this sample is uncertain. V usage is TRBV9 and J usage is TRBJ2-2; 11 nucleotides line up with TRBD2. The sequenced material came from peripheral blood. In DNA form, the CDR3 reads TGTGCCAGCAGCGTAACTAGCGGGAGCACCGGGGAGCTGTTTTTT. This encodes CASSVTSGSTGELFF.